These 30 T cell receptor beta chains were sequenced from one sample in a study of OX40 agonist ivuxolimab in advanced cancers. Generated by immunoSEQ multiplex PCR, the TCRdb table keeps only in-frame clones and is missing some. There are 70,000 to 80,000 clones in the sample; roughly nine tenths occur only once, and 0.4% to 0.5% lies in the top ten. The source was CD4+ or CD8+ T cells sorted from blood, collected in a trial of the OX40 agonist ivuxolimab. The receptors here all came from an adult with an advanced solid tumor such as melanoma, head and neck, liver or kidney cancer.

For the CDR3, the DNA is TGTGCCAGCAGCGAGGTGGGGACAGGGGGCCAAAAACTGTTTTTT. Amino acids: CASSEVGTGGQKLFF. This sequence joins TRBV9 and TRBJ1-4; 12 bases agree with TRBD1. The V gene's germline CDR1 is SGDLS and CDR2 YYNGEE. Trimming took 3 bases from V and 9 from J; bases not matched to a gene: 6. CDR3 length: 15 amino acids.

The V call is TRBV7-2, the J call TRBJ2-7; D is undetermined. Trimming stripped 1 base from V and 5 bases from J, with 12 bases between. Germline values: CDR1 SGHTA, CDR2 FQGNSA. CDR3 length equals 14 residues. The DNA of the CDR3 is TGTGCCAGCAGCTTAGTGGTAGGCCCCAACGAGCAGTACTTC. Protein product: CASSLVVGPNEQYF.

This rearrangement joins TRBV7-9 to TRBJ2-7; tentative D call: TRBD2 (6 bases). Looked up from germline, CDR1 is SEHNR and CDR2 is FQNEAQ (reference sequence). The CDR3 extends over 14 amino acids. Deletions cut 5 bases from V and 4 bases from J, with 15 bases between. The DNA for the CDR3 is TGTGCCAGCAGCGGGGGGAGGAGTAGGTACGAGCAGTACTTC. Translated, it gives CASSGGRSRYEQYF.

The rearrangement joins TRBV19 to TRBJ1-3; 10 bases fit TRBD1. This CDR3 region has 15 residues. Trimming cost V 7 bases and J 2 bases; bases outside gene matches: 5. Germline V gene sequence: CDR1 LNHDA, CDR2 SQIVND (reference sequence). The CDR3 bases are TGTGCCAGTACAAGACAGGGGGCGCCTGGAAACACCATATATTTT. This translates into CASTRQGAPGNTIYF.

The genes are TRBV4-1 and TRBJ2-1; no clear D. V was trimmed by 1 base and J by 8 bases, leaving 18 bases between them. This CDR3 contains 16 residues. CDR1 and CDR2 from the germline V gene are MGHRA and YSYEKL. The CDR3 bases are TGCGCCAGCAGCCAAGTTCGGCTAGTTGTGGGTGATGAGCAGTTCTTC. As protein: CASSQVRLVVGDEQFF.

The chain combines TRBV13 with TRBJ1-1; D gene uncertain. This CDR3 has 16 amino acids. Germline V lookup: CDR1 PRHDT, CDR2 FYEKMQ (reference sequence). Deletions cut 5 bases from V and 3 bases from J, with 19 bases between. The CDR3 bases are TGTGCCAGCAGCCTTTTGCCCCGGCTGGGCGACACTGAAGCTTTCTTT. Translating it yields CASSLLPRLGDTEAFF.

The chain links TRBV18 to TRBJ2-1; a weak D match, TRBD2 (5 bases). Germline lookup yields CDR1 KGHSH and CDR2 LQKENI. The CDR3 contains 14 residues. V was clipped by 4 bases and J by 4 bases, with 11 bases between them. The CDR3 is CASSRESGYNEQFF. As DNA, the CDR3 is TGTGCCAGCTCACGGGAGAGCGGATACAATGAGCAGTTCTTC.

The chain's CDR3 is CASSLREAVDGYTF. The CDR3 DNA is TGCGCCAGCAGCTTACGGGAGGCCGTGGATGGCTACACCTTC. This rearrangement joins TRBV5-1 to TRBJ1-2; unclear D gene. Deletions cut 2 bases from V and 6 bases from J, with 14 bases between. The CDR3 contains 14 residues. The V gene's germline CDR1 is SGHRS and CDR2 YFSETQ.

The chain carries TRBV7-9 and TRBJ1-1, with D possibly TRBD1 on 6 matching bases. Trimming took 3 bases from V and 1 from J, leaving 9 bases between them. The CDR3 has 14 residues. Germline CDR1 reads SEHNR; CDR2 reads FQNEAQ (reference sequence). As DNA, the CDR3 is TGTGCCAGCAGCTTGGGGGCCACGAACACTGAAGCTTTCTTT. This encodes CASSLGATNTEAFF.

The table lists this clone with a few counts. This chain uses TRBV6-5 with TRBJ2-3, with 8 bases aligning to TRBD2. The V segment lost 5 bases and the J segment 4 bases; nucleotides outside the gene matches: 5. Germline V gene data show CDR1 as MNHEY and CDR2 as SVGAGI. The CDR3 is 14 amino acids. The CDR3 region has the DNA TGTGCCAGCAGTAGAATAGCGGGATCAGATACGCAGTATTTT. Amino acid sequence: CASSRIAGSDTQYF.

The chain recombines TRBV11-2 with TRBJ1-4; D is perhaps TRBD1 (5 bases). CDR3 length: 15 amino acids. CDR1 and CDR2 from the germline V gene are SGHAT and FQNNGV. V lost 2 bases to trimming and J lost 1 base, with 8 bases between them. The DNA of the CDR3 is TGTGCCAGCAGCTTAACAGGAAGAACTAATGAAAAACTGTTTTTT. It codes for CASSLTGRTNEKLFF.

The sample holds one count of this clone. The chain is built from TRBV10-1 and TRBJ2-1; 7 nucleotides line up with TRBD2. V was clipped by 8 bases and J by 4 bases; unmatched bases: 8. CDR1 is WNHNN and CDR2 is SYGVQD in the germline V gene (reference sequence). The CDR3 length is 14 residues. The CDR3 loop reads CASGTTTAYNEQFF. The CDR3 DNA reads as TGCGCCAGCGGGACTACGACGGCTTACAATGAGCAGTTCTTC.

The genes are TRBV7-2 and TRBJ1-1; D possibly corresponds to TRBD1 (5 bases). The CDR3 runs 16 residues. V was cut by 0 bases and J by 2 bases, with 13 bases left in between. The V gene's germline CDR1 is SGHTA and CDR2 FQGNSA. The CDR3 is CASSLAGGRINTEAFF. CDR3 DNA sequence: TGTGCCAGCAGCTTAGCGGGGGGGAGAATTAACACTGAAGCTTTCTTT. The full variable domain, completed using reference TRBV7-2 and TRBJ1-1, is GAGVSQSPSNKVTEKGKDVELRCDPISGHTALYWYRQSLGQGLEFLIYFQGNSAPDKSGLPSDRFSAERTGGSVSTLTIQRTQQEDSAVYLCASSLAGGRINTEAFFGQGTRLTVV.

This clone was seen once. The chain has TRBV18 and TRBJ1-1, with a weak D call TRBD1 (5 bases). The ends were cut back, 3 bases at V and 4 bases at J, with 18 bases in the middle. Germline-derived CDR1 and CDR2 are KGHSH and LQKENI. The length of the CDR3 is 16 residues. CDR3 amino acids: CASSPALSGGGTEAFF. The CDR3 DNA reads TGTGCCAGCTCACCCGCATTATCTGGGGGTGGCACTGAAGCTTTCTTT.

This clone appeared a single time. The chain combines TRBV6-1 with TRBJ1-4; maybe TRBD1 (6 bases). The CDR3 consists of 14 residues. Trimming shortened V by 1 base and J by 7 bases, and 10 bases separated the two germline ends. Germline assignment: CDR1 MNHNS and CDR2 SASEGT. In nucleotides, the CDR3 is TGTGCCAGCAGTGAAGGGGGGGCTGCTGAAAAACTGTTTTTT. It encodes CASSEGGAAEKLFF.

The J gene is TRBJ1-5, the V gene TRBV6-5; D is unresolved. CDR3 size: 14 residues. Germline CDR1 reads MNHEY; CDR2 reads SVGAGI. V was clipped by 0 bases and J by 6 bases, with 9 bases between them. The CDR3 region is CASSYSSRTQPQHF. The DNA for the CDR3 is TGTGCCAGCAGTTACTCTTCCAGGACTCAGCCCCAGCATTTT.

The chain carries TRBV30 and TRBJ2-6; D ambiguous. The CDR3 consists of 16 residues. V was pared by 6 bases and J by 0 bases, with 15 bases between. The germline V gene encodes CDR1 GTSNPN and CDR2 SVGIG (reference sequence). CDR3 loop: CACGMYPNSGANVLTF. CDR3 nucleotides: TGTGCCTGTGGGATGTATCCCAACTCTGGGGCCAACGTCCTGACTTTC. Drawing the rest from reference TRBV30 and TRBJ2-6, the complete variable domain is SQTIHQWPATLVQPVGSPLSLECTVEGTSNPNLYWYRQAAGRGLQLLFYSVGIGQISSEVPQNLSASRPQDRQFILSSKKLLLSDSGFYLCACGMYPNSGANVLTFGAGSRLTVL.

V is TRBV2 and J is TRBJ2-2; the D is unclear. Germline CDR1 is SNHLY and CDR2 is FYNNEI. The CDR3 length is 16 residues. V was shortened by 5 bases and J by 0 bases, with 13 bases between the two germline ends. The CDR3 loop is CASSKPPAANTGELFF. DNA for the CDR3: TGTGCCAGCAGTAAGCCCCCAGCCGCGAACACCGGGGAGCTGTTTTTT. Using reference TRBV2 and TRBJ2-2 for the parts outside the CDR3, the full variable domain is EPEVTQTPSHQVTQMGQEVILRCVPISNHLYFYWYRQILGQKVEFLVSFYNNEISEKSEIFDDQFSVERPDGSNFTLKIRSTKLEDSAMYFCASSKPPAANTGELFFGEGSRLTVL.

This clone was found once. In DNA form, the CDR3 reads TGTGCCAGCAGTTACTCGGGGGGCTCGGTGAACACTGAAGCTTTCTTT. Its translation is CASSYSGGSVNTEAFF. The chain links TRBV6-6 to TRBJ1-1, with D possibly being TRBD1 (6 bases). Per germline, CDR1 MNHNY and CDR2 SVGAGI (reference sequence). Trimming shortened V by 0 bases and J by 0 bases, and 11 bases separated the two germline ends. The CDR3 has 16 amino acids.

The V gene is TRBV11-3, the J gene TRBJ1-3; TRBD1 aligns across 9 bases. Germline V lookup: CDR1 SGHNT, CDR2 YENEEA. This CDR3 is 15 amino acids long. Trimming cost V 5 bases and J 4 bases; bases outside gene matches: 6. In DNA, the CDR3 is TGTGCCAGCAGCCCGGGGACAGGGAACGGAAACACCATATATTTT. Protein: CASSPGTGNGNTIYF.

The rearrangement links TRBV9 to TRBJ2-3, with 8 nucleotides matching TRBD2. This CDR3 has 15 amino acids. Losses at the gene ends were 4 bases for V and 7 bases for J; bases not matched to a gene: 11. Germline CDR1 and CDR2: SGDLS and YYNGEE. The CDR3 sequence: CASSPAGGPTNTQYF. The DNA of the CDR3 is TGTGCCAGCAGCCCCGCGGGAGGCCCCACGAATACGCAGTATTTT.

This sequence joins TRBV18 and TRBJ2-5; the match to TRBD1 covers 7 bases. J gave up 2 bases and V 6 bases, and 3 bases lay outside the gene matches. Germline V CDR1 and CDR2: KGHSH, LQKENI. The CDR3 loop spans 13 amino acids. The CDR3 region has the DNA TGTGCCAGCTCGCCGGGACAGCAAGAGACCCAGTACTTC. It encodes CASSPGQQETQYF. Filled out from reference TRBV18 and TRBJ2-5, the complete variable domain reads NAGVMQNPRHLVRRRGQEARLRCSPMKGHSHVYWYRQLPEEGLKFMVYLQKENIIDESGMPKERFSAEFPKEGPSILRIQQVVRGDSAAYFCASSPGQQETQYFGPGTRLLVL.

The chain employs TRBV6-4 and TRBJ1-2; D is unclear. Germline V gives CDR1 MRHNA, CDR2 SNTAGT. The ends were cut back, 6 bases at V and 3 bases at J, with 11 bases in the middle. The CDR3 has 13 amino acids. CDR3 loop: CASRPGLDYGYTF. The CDR3 nucleotides are TGTGCCAGCAGGCCAGGTTTGGACTATGGCTACACCTTC.

The V call is TRBV5-1, the J call TRBJ2-2; 12 nucleotides align to TRBD1. Germline V gives CDR1 SGHRS, CDR2 YFSETQ. V trimming: 4 bases; J trimming: 4 bases; junction bases outside the gene matches: 8. CDR3 length: 17 amino acids. The CDR3 DNA is TGCGCCAGCAGCCCTATGGGACAGGGGGCTGTCACCGGGGAGCTGTTTTTT. Translation: CASSPMGQGAVTGELFF.

This clone was counted a single time. The rearrangement links TRBV18 to TRBJ2-3; 9 bases fit TRBD2. With 0 bases clipped from V and 1 base from J, the junction kept 5 bases outside the gene matches. CDR3 length: 17 amino acids. Germline CDR1 is KGHSH and CDR2 is LQKENI. DNA of the CDR3: TGTGCCAGCTCACCACCGTGGTCTAGCGGGGGCACAGATACGCAGTATTTT. Protein: CASSPPWSSGGTDTQYF.

The CDR3 DNA is TGTGCCAGTAGTGAACCGCTACAGGGGCACTATGGCTACACCTTC. Translation gives CASSEPLQGHYGYTF. The V call is TRBV19, the J call TRBJ1-2; TRBD1 agrees at 7 bases. The germline V gene has CDR1 LNHDA and CDR2 SQIVND (reference sequence). There are 15 residues in the CDR3. V gave up 5 bases and J gave up 3 bases; unmatched junction bases: 9.

The J gene is TRBJ1-1, the V gene TRBV27, with D possibly TRBD1 on 5 matching bases. Trimming shortened V by 5 bases and J by 6 bases, and 13 bases separated the two germline ends. Germline V CDR1 and CDR2: MNHEY, SMNVEV (reference sequence). CDR3 length equals 13 residues. CDR3 sequence reads: CASSIKGWAEAFF. The CDR3 nucleotides are TGTGCCAGCAGTATCAAGGGGTGGGCTGAAGCTTTCTTT.

The chain couples TRBV7-6 to TRBJ2-5; the D gene is possibly TRBD2 (6 bases). The length of the CDR3 is 15 residues. Germline V gene data show CDR1 as SGHVS and CDR2 as FNYEAQ. V lost 3 bases to trimming and J lost 3 bases, with 14 bases between them. The CDR3 region is CASSFGTGVKETQYF. The CDR3 DNA is TGTGCCAGCAGCTTTGGAACGGGAGTAAAAGAGACCCAGTACTTC.

This chain joins TRBV5-6 and TRBJ1-3; 8 bases agree with TRBD1. CDR1 is SGHDT and CDR2 is YYEEEE in the germline V gene. There are 14 residues in the CDR3. V was pared by 4 bases and J by 4 bases, with 4 bases of the junction left unmatched. For the CDR3, the DNA is TGTGCCAGCAGCGGTAACAGGGGGGGAAACACCATATATTTT. It yields the protein CASSGNRGGNTIYF.

This clone was detected once. The chain links TRBV15 to TRBJ2-7; TRBD2 might be the D (6 bases). Germline lookup yields CDR1 LNHNV and CDR2 YYDKDF (reference sequence). Between the trimmed V and J ends, which lost 0 bases and 2 bases, there was a span of 11 bases. The CDR3 totals 15 residues. CDR3 amino acids: CATSREPAGTYEQYF. CDR3 nucleotides: TGTGCCACCAGCAGAGAACCGGCGGGAACCTACGAGCAGTACTTC.